A single sample gave rise to the 5 T cell receptor beta chains below, sequenced in a study of cytomegalovirus exposure and HLA in healthy donors. Vbeta (60) and Jbeta (13) primers were used in the PCR. Clones were read by immunoSEQ multiplex PCR, and TCRdb kept only the in-frame ones, dropping some. The sample has 75,000 to 95,000 clones, and its top ten clones hold around 4.4%. Specimen: PBMCs. These receptors were taken from a man aged 30 to 45 in good health and CMV-seronegative.

This rearrangement joins TRBV15 to TRBJ1-4; D gene ambiguous. CDR1 and CDR2 (germline): LNHNV, YYDKDF (reference sequence). This CDR3 comprises 15 residues. V lost 4 bases and J 6 bases, leaving 15 bases between the germline ends. The CDR3 bases are TGTGCCACCAGCATTCAAGGACGGCGGGATGAAAAACTGTTTTTT. Amino acids: CATSIQGRRDEKLFF.

The chain employs TRBV7-9 and TRBJ1-4, with a weak D call TRBD1 (5 bases). CDR1 is SEHNR, CDR2 FQNEAQ, per germline (reference sequence). The CDR3 contains 15 residues. Trimming shortened V by 1 base and J by 4 bases, and 10 bases separated the two germline ends. The CDR3 reads CASSLEMGRNEKLFF. CDR3 coding DNA: TGTGCCAGCAGCTTAGAAATGGGGCGTAATGAAAAACTGTTTTTT.

This chain connects TRBV5-6 to TRBJ2-7; 7 positions agree with TRBD2. CDR1 is SGHDT and CDR2 is YYEEEE in the germline V gene. The trim removed 3 bases at V and 2 bases at J, leaving 8 bases unmatched. The CDR3 has 15 amino acids. The CDR3 DNA is TGTGCCAGCAGCTGGGGACTACTAAATACCTACGAGCAGTACTTC. Protein: CASSWGLLNTYEQYF.

J is TRBJ1-1 and V is TRBV7-2; 7 bases match TRBD1. The CDR3 runs to 15 residues. Germline CDR1 SGHTA, CDR2 FQGNSA. Trimming cost V 4 bases and J 3 bases; bases outside gene matches: 8. The CDR3 protein is CASSWGQIRDTEAFF. In DNA, the CDR3 is TGTGCCAGCAGCTGGGGACAGATCCGGGACACTGAAGCTTTCTTT.

This chain connects TRBV9 to TRBJ2-3, with unresolved D. The germline V gene has CDR1 SGDLS and CDR2 YYNGEE. Trimming pared 1 base from V and 0 bases from J, leaving 6 bases between. CDR3 length equals 14 residues. CDR3 region: CASSVLSSTDTQYF. The CDR3 DNA is TGTGCCAGCAGCGTACTGTCTAGCACAGATACGCAGTATTTT.